The next 9 T cell receptor beta chains were all read from a single sample in a study of blood T cells in healthy people across ages. Then a second PCR, running about 6 to 11 cycles, was carried out with a sample-barcoded 5' primer and a J-beta primer mix. A single record per CDR3 protein comes from TCRdb applying MiXCR to the 5' RACE reads. The sample lists over 500,000 distinct CDR3 sequences; around 52% were seen once. Sequencing input: blood. The receptors come from a woman aged 80 or over in good health.

Turning to this clonotype: A junction boundary mismatches the germline segment, possibly from a read error. J is TRBJ2-1 and V is TRBV5-1, with 7 bases fitting TRBD1. The last part of the DNA fits TRBJ2-7 better; the J call may be wrong. CDR3 size: 20 residues. Germline values: CDR1 SGHRS, CDR2 YFSETQ. The CDR3 protein is CANSSAYVWGQGGSYNEQYF. The DNA for the CDR3 is TGCGCCAACAGCTCAGCCTACGTGTGGGGGCAAGGGGGCTCCTACAATGAGCAGTACTTC.

CDR3 amino acids: CASSERGRDIQYF. CDR3 nucleotides: TGTGCCAGCAGTGAGAGGGGTCGGGACATTCAGTACTTC. This chain connects TRBV12-3 or TRBV12-4 to TRBJ2-7; D may correspond to TRBD1 or TRBD2 (5 bases each). Judging by the DNA end, TRBJ2-4 fits better; the J call may be wrong. The CDR3 is 13 amino acids.

This chain connects TRBV5-1 to TRBJ2-6; D possibly corresponds to TRBD1 (6 bases). Trimming removed 0 bases at V and 3 bases at J, with 10 bases between. The CDR3 covers 16 residues. Germline assignment: CDR1 SGHRS and CDR2 YFSETQ. In nucleotides, the CDR3 is TGCGCCAGCAGCTTGGAGGGACAATATGGGGCCAACGTCCTGACTTTC. The encoded protein is CASSLEGQYGANVLTF.

The chain has TRBV5-6 and TRBJ2-7; TRBD1 might be the D (5 bases). The J call may be in error: the DNA end matches TRBJ2-5 better. The CDR3 length is 14 residues. Germline loops: CDR1 SGHDT, CDR2 YYEEEE. The CDR3 loop reads CASSLTGDRKTQYF. The DNA for the CDR3 is TGTGCCAGCAGCTTGACAGGAGACCGCAAGACCCAGTACTTC.

This clonotype was seen ten or more times. The chain carries TRBV7-2 and TRBJ2-3, with 7 positions matching TRBD1. V shed 5 bases and J 0 bases; nucleotides not matched to a gene: 5. Germline V gives CDR1 SGHTA, CDR2 FQGNSA. The CDR3 has 15 residues. The chain's CDR3 is CASSLRQGSTDTQYF. In DNA form, the CDR3 reads TGTGCCAGCAGCCTCAGACAGGGTAGCACAGATACGCAGTATTTT.

The sample holds a few counts of this clonotype. This chain joins TRBV5-1 and TRBJ2-4; D uncertain. The CDR3 sequence is 16 residues long. V was trimmed by 5 bases and J by 0 bases, leaving 15 bases between them. The germline CDR1 and CDR2 sequences are SGHRS and YFSETQ. For the CDR3, the DNA is TGCGCCAGCAGAGGAGAATCTGTTCTAGCCAAAAACATTCAGTACTTC. Translated: CASRGESVLAKNIQYF. Supplemented by reference TRBV5-1 and TRBJ2-4, the full variable domain reads KAGVTQTPRYLIKTRGQQVTLSCSPISGHRSVSWYQQTPGQGLQFLFEYFSETQRNKGNFPGRFSGRQFSNSRSEMNVSTLELGDSALYLCASRGESVLAKNIQYFGAGTRLSVL.

This clonotype came up many times. The J gene is TRBJ2-1, the V gene TRBV20-1; the D is unclear. Deletions cut 6 bases from V and 10 bases from J, with 19 bases between. The CDR3 has 13 amino acids. Germline V gene data show CDR1 as DFQATT and CDR2 as SNEGSKA (reference sequence). The chain's CDR3 is CSADPGVKDEQFF. The DNA of the CDR3 is TGCAGTGCAGATCCGGGCGTAAAGGACGAGCAGTTCTTC.

This clonotype occurred many times. The chain recombines TRBV6-5 with TRBJ2-5, with TRBD1 matching over 8 bases. CDR3 length: 12 amino acids. CDR1 MNHEY and CDR2 SVGAGI come from the germline V gene. V dropped 4 bases and J dropped 9; count of bases not matched to a gene: 4. The CDR3 nucleotides are TGTGCCAGCAGTTGGACAGGGAAGGCCCAGTACTTC. Amino acid sequence: CASSWTGKAQYF.

The CDR3 DNA follows: TGTGCCAGCAGCTTTTCTAGCGGGGTCTACAATGAGCAGTACTTC. This sequence encodes CASSFSSGVYNEQYF. V and J are TRBV5-6 and TRBJ2-5, with 9 positions matching TRBD2. This CDR3 contains 15 residues. Germline CDR1 and CDR2: SGHDT and YYEEEE. V shed 2 bases, J shed 11 bases, and the junction held 13 bases outside the gene matches.